A single sample gave rise to the 15 T cell receptor beta chains below, sequenced in a study of pediatric ulcerative colitis. The rectum was sampled with one to two pinch biopsies at colonoscopy. The table came from immunoSEQ multiplex PCR; TCRdb's copy has only in-frame clones and leaves some out. Of around 37,000 clones detected, roughly 71% appear once; the ten largest clones hold approximately 9%. The sequenced material came from gut tissue. All receptors come from a boy aged 10-17 years with severe ulcerative colitis.

This rearrangement joins TRBV10-3 to TRBJ1-1; D perhaps matches TRBD1 (5 bases). The CDR3 sequence is 11 residues long. Germline lookup yields CDR1 ENHRY and CDR2 SYGVKD. The V end lost 10 bases, the J end lost 6 bases, and 12 bases lay between the germline ends. The CDR3 sequence is CATRQKSEAFF. In nucleotides, the CDR3 is TGTGCCACCAGACAGAAGTCTGAAGCTTTCTTT.

The chain uses TRBV14 and TRBJ2-5; 8 bases match TRBD1. The J segment lost 5 bases and the V segment lost 3 bases, leaving 11 bases of the junction unmatched. CDR1 is SGHDN and CDR2 is FVKESK in the germline V gene. The CDR3 runs to 16 residues. This CDR3 is CASSHRGRGLRETQYF. The CDR3 DNA reads as TGTGCCAGCAGCCACAGGGGGCGCGGACTCAGGGAGACCCAGTACTTC.

J is TRBJ2-7 and V is TRBV29-1, with TRBD1 matching over 9 bases. The CDR3 consists of 12 residues. V lost 7 bases and J lost 4; bases outside the gene matches: 5. Germline lookup yields CDR1 SQVTM and CDR2 ANQGSEA. DNA for the CDR3: TGCAGCGGGGGACAGGGACATTACGAGCAGTACTTC. Residues: CSGGQGHYEQYF.

The chain links TRBV28 to TRBJ1-3; D uncertain. Trimming left V 3 bases short and J 0 bases short, with 12 bases between. CDR1 and CDR2 from the germline V gene are MDHEN and SYDVKM. This CDR3 contains 16 residues. The CDR3 here is CASSLINPISGNTIYF. The CDR3 nucleotides read TGTGCCAGCAGTTTGATTAATCCAATCTCTGGAAACACCATATATTTT.

The chain has TRBV6-5 and TRBJ1-5, with TRBD1 as a possible D gene (6 bases). CDR1 is MNHEY, CDR2 SVGAGI, per germline. V lost 8 bases and J 2 bases, leaving 10 bases between the germline ends. The CDR3 totals 13 residues. The CDR3 sequence is CASGGLGNQPQHF. The CDR3 DNA reads as TGTGCCAGCGGGGGCTTGGGCAATCAGCCCCAGCATTTT.

This rearrangement joins TRBV6-5 to TRBJ1-2, with D tentatively TRBD1 (5 bases). The ends were cut back, 10 bases at V and 4 bases at J, with 16 bases in the middle. The CDR3 is made up of 13 amino acids. Germline CDR1 is MNHEY and CDR2 is SVGAGI. The CDR3 loop reads CATKFGTGYGYTF. For the CDR3, the DNA is TGTGCCACCAAATTCGGGACGGGCTATGGCTACACCTTC.

Of note for this clone: One junction end does not reproduce the germline sequence, and a read error may be involved. This sample also contains other DNA sequences that code for the same CDR3. The V and J genes are TRBV6-5 and TRBJ1-2; 7 nucleotides line up with TRBD1. The germline gives CDR1 MNHEY, CDR2 SVGAGI. The CDR3 spans 13 residues. The CDR3 reads CASSLTGSDGYTF. The CDR3 DNA is TGCGCCAGCAGTTTGACAGGGAGTGATGGCTACACCTTC.

V and J are TRBV29-1 and TRBJ2-7; the match to TRBD1 covers 10 bases. J gave up 3 bases and V 5 bases, and 7 bases lay outside the gene matches. Germline CDR1 reads SQVTM; CDR2 reads ANQGSEA. The CDR3 runs to 14 residues. The CDR3 reads CSVRKGQGNYEQYF. The CDR3 coding sequence is TGCAGCGTTCGAAAGGGACAGGGGAACTACGAGCAGTACTTC.

This clone was detected a few times. The chain employs TRBV28 and TRBJ1-1; unclear D gene. Per the germline V gene, CDR1 is MDHEN and CDR2 is SYDVKM. Deletions cut 3 bases from V and 1 base from J, with 6 bases between. The length of the CDR3 is 13 residues. The CDR3 sequence is CASSLVTNTEAFF. The CDR3, as DNA: TGTGCCAGCAGTTTGGTAACGAACACTGAAGCTTTCTTT.

V gene TRBV7-9 combines with J gene TRBJ1-4, with D maybe TRBD1 (6 bases). CDR1 is SEHNR, CDR2 FQNEAQ, per germline (reference sequence). The CDR3 totals 17 residues. The V and J ends lost 2 bases and 2 bases respectively, with 15 bases between them. The CDR3 DNA is TGTGCCAGCAGCTTATCTTCCAGGGGCGCTACTAATGAAAAACTGTTTTTT. This encodes CASSLSSRGATNEKLFF.

J is TRBJ1-4 and V is TRBV5-1, with unresolved D. The V and J ends lost 7 bases and 0 bases respectively, with 7 bases between them. The CDR3 sequence is 13 residues long. Germline loops: CDR1 SGHRS, CDR2 YFSETQ. The CDR3 DNA follows: TGCGCCAGCGGTGAGGCAACTAATGAAAAACTGTTTTTT. It codes for CASGEATNEKLFF.

A few counts support this clone. A read error may produce the germline difference seen at one junction end. This chain joins TRBV28 and TRBJ2-4, with D perhaps assigned TRBD1 or TRBD2 (6 bases each). The CDR3 totals 13 residues. From germline, CDR1 is MDHEN and CDR2 SYDVKM. The CDR3 loop is CASSHGGPAMGGF. The CDR3 DNA sequence: TGTGCCAGCAGCCATGGGGGGCCAGCTATGGGAGGATTC.

The DNA for the CDR3 is TGTGCCAGCAGCCTACAGGGGTCTGGGGCCAACGTCCTGACTTTC. Translation: CASSLQGSGANVLTF. The chain couples TRBV14 to TRBJ2-6, with 7 positions matching TRBD1. Germline V gene data show CDR1 as SGHDN and CDR2 as FVKESK. The CDR3 has 15 amino acids. Trimming removed 4 bases from V and 1 base from J; junction bases left unmatched: 1.

This sequence joins TRBV20-1 and TRBJ2-1; D gene unclear. Germline-derived CDR1 and CDR2 are DFQATT and SNEGSKA (reference sequence). V dropped 3 bases and J dropped 8 bases, with 8 bases sitting between them. This CDR3 is 11 amino acids long. The DNA of the CDR3 is TGCAGTGCTAGGGGCTCTCATGAGCAGTTCTTC. It codes for CSARGSHEQFF.

The V call is TRBV28, the J call TRBJ2-5; TRBD2 is a possible D gene (5 bases). With 1 base removed from V and 5 bases from J, the gap between germline ends came to 11 bases. Germline CDR1 and CDR2: MDHEN and SYDVKM. This CDR3 has 14 residues. CDR3 in DNA: TGTGCCAGCAGTTTATTGGGTAGAGGGGAGACCCAGTACTTC. Translated, it gives CASSLLGRGETQYF.